The 31 T cell receptor beta chains below come from one sample, sequenced in a study of cytotoxic CD8 clonotypes in ibrutinib-treated CLL. The table came from immunoSEQ multiplex PCR; TCRdb's copy has only in-frame clones and leaves some out. The sample includes some 200,000 clones, 72% of them seen just once. The source was PBMCs, collected after 24 months of ibrutinib treatment. These receptors all stem from a human donor with chronic lymphocytic leukemia.

The rearrangement links TRBV9 to TRBJ1-2; no clear D. Germline loops: CDR1 SGDLS, CDR2 YYNGEE. CDR3 size: 14 residues. V was cut by 1 base and J by 1 base, with 8 bases left in between. The CDR3 DNA reads TGTGCCAGCAGCGTAAACAGCCTTAACTATGGCTACACCTTC. Translation: CASSVNSLNYGYTF.

The table lists this clone with a count of one. The chain employs TRBV29-1 and TRBJ2-1, with TRBD2 identical over 12 bases. V shed 1 base and J 14 bases; nucleotides not matched to a gene: 12. Germline CDR1 SQVTM, CDR2 ANQGSEA. The CDR3 extends over 15 amino acids. DNA for the CDR3: TGCAGCGTTGAAGTGACTAGCGGGAGTGCCGAGGTGGAGTTCTTC. Its protein is CSVEVTSGSAEVEFF.

This clone was observed a few times. This chain links TRBV7-2 with TRBJ2-7; 9 nucleotides align to TRBD1. Germline trimming cut 3 bases from V and 0 bases from J; bases unmatched to any gene: 6. The CDR3 is made up of 16 amino acids. Germline V gene data show CDR1 as SGHTA and CDR2 as FQGNSA. The CDR3 loop is CASSFRGTGNSYEQYF. The CDR3 DNA follows: TGTGCCAGCAGCTTTCGGGGGACAGGGAACTCCTACGAGCAGTACTTC.

The V gene is TRBV7-6, the J gene TRBJ2-3; 12 bases align to TRBD2. Germline V lookup: CDR1 SGHVS, CDR2 FNYEAQ. The junction had 3 bases not matched to a gene; V was cut back by 1 base and J by 4 bases. The CDR3 contains 16 residues. The CDR3 DNA is TGTGCCAGCAGCTTAGGACTAGCGGGAGTCCCAGATACGCAGTATTTT. Residues: CASSLGLAGVPDTQYF. Full variable domain (outside the CDR3, taken from reference TRBV7-6 and TRBJ2-3): GAGVSQSPRYKVTKRGQDVALRCDPISGHVSLYWYRQALGQGPEFLTYFNYEAQQDKSGLPNDRFSAERPEGSISTLTIQRTEQRDSAMYRCASSLGLAGVPDTQYFGPGTRLTVL.

The table lists this clone with a few counts. This chain joins TRBV7-9 and TRBJ1-1; D remains unclear. The length of the CDR3 is 12 residues. The germline V and J ends were trimmed by 4 bases and 2 bases, with 5 bases remaining between them. Germline CDR1 reads SEHNR; CDR2 reads FQNEAQ (reference sequence). Here the CDR3 reads CASSSINTEAFF. CDR3 bases: TGTGCCAGCAGCTCAATCAACACTGAAGCTTTCTTT. Filled out from reference TRBV7-9 and TRBJ1-1, the complete variable domain reads DTGVSQNPRHKITKRGQNVTFRCDPISEHNRLYWYRQTLGQGPEFLTYFQNEAQLEKSRLLSDRFSAERPKGSFSTLEIQRTEQGDSAMYLCASSSINTEAFFGQGTRLTVV.

This sequence joins TRBV18 and TRBJ1-1; D is unclear. CDR1 and CDR2 (germline): KGHSH, LQKENI. With 3 bases removed from V and 0 bases from J, the gap between germline ends came to 8 bases. The CDR3 has 14 amino acids. As DNA, the CDR3 is TGTGCCAGCTCACCTCTCGAATTGAACACTGAAGCTTTCTTT. It yields the protein CASSPLELNTEAFF.

Turning to this clone: The junction departs from the called germline gene at one end, perhaps through a read error. This sequence joins TRBV7-7 and TRBJ2-7, with TRBD2 identical over 7 bases. From germline, CDR1 is SSHAT and CDR2 FNYEAQ (reference sequence). The CDR3 consists of 13 residues. As DNA, the CDR3 is TGTGCTAGCAGCCTCGGACTAGGCTACGAGCAGTACTTC. As protein: CASSLGLGYEQYF. Full variable domain (outside the CDR3, taken from reference TRBV7-7 and TRBJ2-7): GAGVSQSPRYKVTKRGQDVTLRCDPISSHATLYWYQQALGQGPEFLTYFNYEAQPDKSGLPSDRFSAERPEGSISTLTIQRTEQRDSAMYRCASSLGLGYEQYFGPGTRLTVT.

The chain joins TRBV5-1 to TRBJ2-7; D might be TRBD2 (5 bases). There are 14 residues in the CDR3. V was shortened by 4 bases and J by 0 bases, with 11 bases between the two germline ends. Germline V gene lookup returns CDR1 SGHRS and CDR2 YFSETQ. The CDR3 nucleotides are TGCGCCAGCAGCCTTCCGGGGAGCTCCTACGAGCAGTACTTC. Residues: CASSLPGSSYEQYF.

The V gene is TRBV28, the J gene TRBJ2-1; TRBD2 aligns across 10 bases. The germline V gene encodes CDR1 MDHEN and CDR2 SYDVKM. The CDR3 length is 16 residues. Trimming took 1 base from V and 7 from J; bases not matched to a gene: 7. In nucleotides, the CDR3 is TGTGCCAGCAGTTTATTGGAGCGGGAGGGAAGGAATGAGCAGTTCTTC. As protein: CASSLLEREGRNEQFF.

V usage is TRBV19 and J usage is TRBJ2-7; 8 bases agree with TRBD1. The V and J ends lost 10 bases and 3 bases, in that order; junction bases with no gene match: 11. In germline, CDR1 is LNHDA, CDR2 SQIVND (reference sequence). The CDR3 spans 14 residues. The CDR3 spells CATSQGASNYEQYF. In DNA, the CDR3 is TGTGCCACTTCCCAGGGGGCAAGCAACTACGAGCAGTACTTC.

The V call is TRBV12-5, the J call TRBJ1-5; no reliable D call. Germline V gene sequence: CDR1 LGHNT, CDR2 FRNRAP. The CDR3 consists of 14 residues. V was pared by 4 bases and J by 3 bases, with 10 bases between. In DNA, the CDR3 is TGTGCTAGTGGTTGGGTGTCTGACAATCAGCCCCAGCATTTT. Translated, it gives CASGWVSDNQPQHF.

The J gene is TRBJ2-1, the V gene TRBV7-9; unclear D gene. With 5 bases removed from V and 0 bases from J, the gap between germline ends came to 17 bases. The CDR3 length is 17 residues. Looked up from germline, CDR1 is SEHNR and CDR2 is FQNEAQ (reference sequence). The CDR3 here is CASSPPPRMSSYNEQFF. The CDR3 bases are TGTGCCAGCAGCCCCCCTCCACGGATGAGCTCCTACAATGAGCAGTTCTTC. Drawing the rest from reference TRBV7-9 and TRBJ2-1, the complete variable domain is DTGVSQNPRHKITKRGQNVTFRCDPISEHNRLYWYRQTLGQGPEFLTYFQNEAQLEKSRLLSDRFSAERPKGSFSTLEIQRTEQGDSAMYLCASSPPPRMSSYNEQFFGPGTRLTVL.

The count of this clone is one. The chain is built from TRBV5-1 and TRBJ2-3; D unclear. Trimming removed 2 bases from V and 2 bases from J, with 12 bases in between. There are 15 residues in the CDR3. From germline, CDR1 is SGHRS and CDR2 YFSETQ. In DNA, the CDR3 is TGCGCCAGCAGCTTAGAGGCGGCAACCACAGATACGCAGTATTTT. It translates to CASSLEAATTDTQYF.

In this sample, this clone turned up a few times. The chain couples TRBV7-2 to TRBJ2-1; D ambiguous. The germline V gene has CDR1 SGHTA and CDR2 FQGNSA. The ends were cut back, 2 bases at V and 7 bases at J, with 6 bases in the middle. The CDR3 sequence is 12 residues long. The CDR3 sequence is CASSLSWNEQFF. CDR3 sequence (DNA): TGTGCCAGCAGCTTAAGCTGGAATGAGCAGTTCTTC.

The V and J genes are TRBV7-2 and TRBJ2-7; TRBD2 matches 10 bases. Germline V lookup: CDR1 SGHTA, CDR2 FQGNSA. There are 16 residues in the CDR3. The ends lost 5 bases at V and 3 bases at J; junction bases unmatched: 10. CDR3 nucleotide sequence: TGTGCCAGCAGCCCGGGGTCAGGACTAGCGGTCTACGAGCAGTACTTC. Protein product: CASSPGSGLAVYEQYF.

The chain has TRBV5-4 and TRBJ1-2; perhaps TRBD1 as D (5 bases). The CDR3 runs 15 residues. With 4 bases removed from V and 5 bases from J, the gap between germline ends came to 18 bases. Germline loops: CDR1 SGHNT, CDR2 YYREEE (reference sequence). This CDR3 is CASSRDGTGIYGYTF. Written as DNA, the CDR3 is TGTGCCAGCAGCCGCGACGGGACCGGAATTTATGGCTACACCTTC.

The V gene is TRBV19, the J gene TRBJ2-3; D unclear. CDR3 length equals 11 residues. Germline assignment: CDR1 LNHDA and CDR2 SQIVND (reference sequence). The ends were cut back, 9 bases at V and 6 bases at J, with 10 bases in the middle. DNA of the CDR3: TGTGCCAGCCGCCTGCTGGATACGCAGTATTTT. It encodes CASRLLDTQYF.

This chain uses TRBV5-1 with TRBJ2-5, with a tentative D call TRBD2 (7 bases). CDR1 SGHRS and CDR2 YFSETQ come from the germline V gene. Trimming left V 4 bases short and J 5 bases short, with 15 bases between. CDR3 length: 14 amino acids. CDR3 DNA: TGCGCCAGCAGCCCTGGGGGGGGCAGGGAGACCCAGTACTTC. This gives the protein CASSPGGGRETQYF.

The table lists this clone with a few counts. The chain employs TRBV27 and TRBJ1-5; D gene ambiguous. From germline, CDR1 is MNHEY and CDR2 SMNVEV (reference sequence). This CDR3 spans 13 amino acids. Trimming cost V 4 bases and J 0 bases, with 4 bases left between them. As DNA, the CDR3 is TGTGCCAGCAGTTACTATAGCAATCAGCCCCAGCATTTT. This gives the protein CASSYYSNQPQHF.

V gene TRBV23-1 combines with J gene TRBJ2-5; D remains unclear. TRBV23-1 is an open reading frame whose function is uncertain. V was trimmed by 11 bases and J by 9 bases, leaving 10 bases between them. The CDR3 contains 9 residues. For the CDR3, the DNA is TGCGCCGCCATCAGTCCCCAGTACTTC. It yields the protein CAAISPQYF.

In its sample, this clone was seen a few times. The same CDR3 arises from other DNA sequences in this sample as well. V usage is TRBV30 and J usage is TRBJ2-7; 8 nucleotides line up with TRBD2. The junction had 1 base not matched to a gene; V was cut back by 2 bases and J by 4 bases. Germline V gives CDR1 GTSNPN, CDR2 SVGIG (reference sequence). The CDR3 is 12 amino acids. The CDR3 spells CAWSSGSYEQYF. The DNA for the CDR3 is TGTGCCTGGAGTAGCGGGAGTTACGAGCAGTACTTC. The full variable domain, in which reference TRBV30 and TRBJ2-7 provide the parts outside the CDR3, is SQTIHQWPATLVQPVGSPLSLECTVEGTSNPNLYWYRQAAGRGLQLLFYSVGIGQISSEVPQNLSASRPQDRQFILSSKKLLLSDSGFYLCAWSSGSYEQYFGPGTRLTVT.

V is TRBV7-2 and J is TRBJ2-7, with 9 bases lining up with TRBD1. The J segment lost 10 bases and the V segment lost 1 base, leaving 5 bases of the junction unmatched. There are 13 residues in the CDR3. Per the germline V gene, CDR1 is SGHTA and CDR2 is FQGNSA. The DNA of the CDR3 is TGTGCCAGCAGCTTAGTGCCGGGACAGGGACAGTACTTC. It specifies CASSLVPGQGQYF.

The V and J genes are TRBV7-2 and TRBJ2-1, with 13 nucleotides matching TRBD2. There are 15 residues in the CDR3. Germline V gene sequence: CDR1 SGHTA, CDR2 FQGNSA. J lost 10 bases, V lost 4 bases, and 7 bases had no gene match. CDR3 protein: CASSWGTSGKGEQFF. The CDR3 DNA sequence: TGTGCCAGCAGCTGGGGGACTAGCGGGAAGGGAGAGCAGTTCTTC.

The chain combines TRBV15 with TRBJ2-1, with 7 positions matching TRBD2. With V trimmed by 5 bases and J by 6 bases, 13 bases remained unmatched. The CDR3 runs 16 residues. Per germline, CDR1 LNHNV and CDR2 YYDKDF (reference sequence). CDR3 sequence: CATSGRGGRALNEQFF. CDR3 nucleotides: TGTGCCACCAGCGGACGTGGTGGGAGGGCCCTCAATGAGCAGTTCTTC.

In its sample, this clone was seen a few times. The chain is built from TRBV11-2 and TRBJ2-1; TRBD1 matches 10 bases. The CDR3 runs 16 residues. Trimming removed 5 bases from V and 9 bases from J; junction bases left unmatched: 13. CDR1 is SGHAT and CDR2 is FQNNGV in the germline V gene. CDR3 DNA: TGTGCCAGCAGCGACGAAAGTGGGACAGGGGATACTGAGCAGTTCTTC. It encodes CASSDESGTGDTEQFF.

The V call is TRBV5-1, the J call TRBJ2-1; a possible D gene is TRBD1 (5 bases). The V gene's germline CDR1 is SGHRS and CDR2 YFSETQ. The CDR3 has 14 amino acids. V was pared by 6 bases and J by 5 bases, with 15 bases between. As DNA, the CDR3 is TGCGCCAGCACCCAGGGTCCCGGAAACAATGAGCAGTTCTTC. It codes for CASTQGPGNNEQFF.

The chain recombines TRBV15 with TRBJ1-2; D unclear. V gave up 0 bases and J gave up 5 bases, with 13 bases separating them. Germline V gives CDR1 LNHNV, CDR2 YYDKDF (reference sequence). The CDR3 spans 15 residues. The CDR3 coding sequence is TGTGCCACCAGCAGAGATCAGGTAGCTGGGTATGGCTACACCTTC. It translates to CATSRDQVAGYGYTF.

V is TRBV7-9 and J is TRBJ1-2, with D unclear. Germline-derived CDR1 and CDR2 are SEHNR and FQNEAQ (reference sequence). Trimming pared 1 base from V and 6 bases from J, leaving 12 bases between. The CDR3 is 14 residues long. The CDR3 DNA follows: TGTGCCAGCAGCTTAGATCGAGGGAAGAATGGCTACACCTTC. This encodes CASSLDRGKNGYTF. The full variable domain, its missing parts supplied by reference TRBV7-9 and TRBJ1-2, is DTGVSQNPRHKITKRGQNVTFRCDPISEHNRLYWYRQTLGQGPEFLTYFQNEAQLEKSRLLSDRFSAERPKGSFSTLEIQRTEQGDSAMYLCASSLDRGKNGYTFGSGTRLTVV.

The chain recombines TRBV7-2 with TRBJ2-5, with D unresolved. The CDR3 length is 14 residues. With 4 bases removed from V and 6 bases from J, the gap between germline ends came to 15 bases. Per the germline V gene, CDR1 is SGHTA and CDR2 is FQGNSA. CDR3 sequence (DNA): TGTGCCAGCAGCTACTATGACCGAATACAGACCCAGTACTTC. Protein: CASSYYDRIQTQYF.

This chain connects TRBV6-1 to TRBJ2-5; 9 positions match TRBD2. From germline, CDR1 is MNHNS and CDR2 SASEGT. The CDR3 extends over 15 amino acids. J was trimmed by 0 bases and V by 4 bases; bases with no gene match: 3. The CDR3 reads CASSGASGNQETQYF. As DNA, the CDR3 is TGTGCCAGCAGTGGGGCTAGCGGGAACCAAGAGACCCAGTACTTC.

The gene calls are TRBV4-3 and TRBJ2-3; D not certain. The germline V gene encodes CDR1 LGHNA and CDR2 YSLEER. Trimming removed 0 bases at V and 10 bases at J, with 11 bases between. The CDR3 is 13 amino acids. The DNA for the CDR3 is TGCGCCAGCAGCCAAGAAAGGCTAGGGCCGCAGTATTTT. Its translation: CASSQERLGPQYF.